This T cell receptor (beta chain) was identified in a study of blood T cell repertoires in COVID-19. The authors' processing: Amplification of reference gene primers provided the estimated nucleated cell counts. The data were produced by immunoSEQ multiplex PCR, yet TCRdb's version contains in-frame clones alone and is incomplete. V and J calls and clone size are given by that table; D and trimming were obtained from the DNA. The sample has roughly 400,000 clones, around 87% seen once. A few counts support this clone. Deletions cut 0 bases from V and 1 base from J, with 9 bases between. Per germline, CDR1 KGHSH and CDR2 LQKENI. The CDR3 length is 15 residues.

Sequencing was performed on PBMCs or T cells enriched from blood (not recorded which). The chain uses TRBV18 and TRBJ1-1, with D perhaps TRBD1 (5 bases). The receptor comes from a woman aged 45 to 65 who had recovered from COVID-19. Here the CDR3 reads CASSPPLTANTEAFF. DNA of the CDR3: TGTGCCAGCTCACCACCGCTGACAGCGAACACTGAAGCTTTCTTT.